What follows describes a single T cell receptor beta chain. At least ten counts were recorded for this clonotype. Which antigen it targets is not known. Nothing much larger sits one base from this clone, and base qualities are not available. TCRdb shows the sequencer as Illumina HiSeq 2500. Quantitative 5'-RACE with molecular barcodes was the method used to prepare the TCR beta libraries. The authors' pipeline ran thus. To identify disease-linked TCR variants, a new computational method was used, one built on a probabilistic model of VDJ rearrangement. TCRdb cleaned the public reads at Q25 with fastp, built clones with MiXCR and kept in-frame beta chains. When rows share a CDR3 protein, they turn into one entry using the most common DNA and genes. The V and J calls and clone size are TCRdb's, not the authors'. In all, the sample holds some 250,000 distinct CDR3 sequences, and 7.5% to 9% of those were seen once. The leading ten clones occupy approximately 6.3% of the sample.

The sample comes from a study of CD8 T cells in ankylosing spondylitis (dated 2017 in TCRdb). Describing the broader study: The study profiled T cell receptor beta repertoires in healthy donors and ankylosing spondylitis patients to find disease-linked TCR variants. Peripheral blood was sampled, and synovial fluid was also collected from ankylosing spondylitis patients. The full study cohort comprised 25 or so ankylosing spondylitis patients and roughly 110 healthy donors.

Paper-wide results and their limitations: A CD8+ phenotype was shown by the disease-linked clones, which were found at relatively low frequencies in peripheral blood. A TCR beta motif of about eight highly homologous amino acid variants appeared characteristic of blood from ankylosing spondylitis patients. Some motif variants were previously reported in synovial fluid and blood of reactive arthritis patients, suggesting common disease-initiation mechanisms. According to the report, matched synovial fluid samples from ankylosing spondylitis patients were significantly enriched for the disease-linked clones.

The V end loses 5 bases and the J end loses 8 bases, and a stretch of 15 bases separates them. The CDR3 contains 13 residues, cysteine and phenylalanine counted. This entry keeps only the CDR3 DNA: 39 bases, framed from base 1. Sequenced material: blood, either unsorted or a sorted T cell fraction (not recorded which). This receptor was obtained from a male donor with ankylosing spondylitis or in good health (not recorded which). The chain uses TRBV12-3 or TRBV12-4 and TRBJ1-2; TRBD1 is a weak D gene call, 5 bases matching. The CDR3 reads CASSPGGLRGYTF. DNA sequence: TGTGCCAGCAGTCCTGGGGGACTCCGGGGCTACACCTTC.